This T cell receptor (beta chain) stems from a study of Ad26.COV2.S vaccination and SARS-CoV-2 variants. The wider study: Recipients of Ad26.COV2.S got it intramuscularly, once or twice 56 days apart.

Overall study results and limits: Comparable non-spike TCR breadth was observed in vaccine and placebo recipients. The TCR breadth and depth analyses may have produced an underestimate of total T cell responses.

Notes on this clone: Its target is not known.

The treatment is: some 20 received Ad26.COV2.S at low or high dose, single or two shots; roughly 5 received placebo; per-sample allocation not given. It was on day 63 after the first vaccine or placebo injection that samples were taken. Recruitment in Boston yielded a donor of adult age, 18-55 years. In germline, CDR1 is SGHTA, CDR2 FQGNSA. This CDR3 is built from 14 residues. Losses at the gene ends were 4 bases for V and 7 bases for J; bases not matched to a gene: 2. TCRdb's table, derived via immunoSEQ multiplex PCR, lists solely in-frame clones and lacks some. The table shows 300,000 to 350,000 clones, with less than 90% occurring only once.

Sequencing used peripheral blood, obtained in a trial of Ad26.COV2.S vaccine versus placebo. This sequence was found in a person aged 18-65 years who received the Ad26.COV2.S COVID-19 vaccine or a placebo. The chain uses TRBV7-2 and TRBJ1-6; 9 bases match TRBD1. The CDR3, as DNA: TGTGCCAGCAGCTGGGGGACAGGGAATTCACCCCTCCACTTT. Encoded protein: CASSWGTGNSPLHF.